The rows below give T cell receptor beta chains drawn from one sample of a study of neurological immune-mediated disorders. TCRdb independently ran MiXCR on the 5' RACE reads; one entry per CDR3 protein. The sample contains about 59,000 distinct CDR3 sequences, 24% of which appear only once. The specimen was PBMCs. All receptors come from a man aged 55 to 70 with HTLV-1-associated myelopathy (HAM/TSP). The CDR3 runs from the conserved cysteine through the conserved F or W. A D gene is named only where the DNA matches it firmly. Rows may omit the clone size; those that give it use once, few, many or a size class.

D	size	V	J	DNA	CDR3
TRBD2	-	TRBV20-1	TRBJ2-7	TGCAGTGCTAGATCCGGGACTACATTCTACGAGCAGTACTTC	CSARSGTTFYEQYF
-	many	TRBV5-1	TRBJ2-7	TGCGCCAGCAGCTTGGGGAGGGTCTCCTACGAGCAGTACTTC	CASSLGRVSYEQYF
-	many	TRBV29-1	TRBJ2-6	TGCAGCGTTCAACTGGGGGCCAACGTCCTGACTTTC	CSVQLGANVLTF
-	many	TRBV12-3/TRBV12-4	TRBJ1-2	TGTGCCAGCAGTTTCGTGCAGGACTATGGCTACACCTTC	CASSFVQDYGYTF
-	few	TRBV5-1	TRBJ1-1	TGCGCCAGCAGCCGGGCCCAGAACACTGAAGCTTTCTTT	CASSRAQNTEAFF
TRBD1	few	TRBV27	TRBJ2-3	TGTGCCAGCAAGAGGGGGCGCGGAGCCGATACGCAGTATTTT	CASKRGRGADTQYF
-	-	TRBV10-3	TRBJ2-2	TGTGCCATCAGTGGAGGGGTAACGAACACCGGGGAGCTGTTTTTT	CAISGGVTNTGELFF
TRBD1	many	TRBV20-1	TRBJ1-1	TGCAGTGCTGGACAGGGGGCATTCACTGAAGCTTTCTTT	CSAGQGAFTEAFF
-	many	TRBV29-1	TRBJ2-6	TGCAGCGTTGGAGGACATACGGGGGCCAACGTCCTGACTTTC	CSVGGHTGANVLTF
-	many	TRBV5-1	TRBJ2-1	TGCGCCAGCAGCCCGGGGGTCAGCACCTACAATGAGCAGTTCTTC	CASSPGVSTYNEQFF
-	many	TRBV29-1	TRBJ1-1	TGCAGCGTCGCAGGGCTGGGCACTGAAGCTTTCTTT	CSVAGLGTEAFF
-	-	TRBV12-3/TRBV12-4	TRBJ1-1	TGTGCAAGCAGACCCCGGGAGAACATGAACACTGAAGATTTCTTT	CASRPRENMNTEDFF
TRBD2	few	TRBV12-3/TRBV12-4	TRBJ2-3	TGTGCCATACGAGCGGGGGGGACAGATACGCAGTATTTT	CAIRAGGTDTQYF
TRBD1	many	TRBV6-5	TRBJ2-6	TGTGCCAGCCGGGACAGTTACTCTGGGGCCAACGTCCTGACTTTC	CASRDSYSGANVLTF
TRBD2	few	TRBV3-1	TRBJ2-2	TGTGCCAGCAGCCAGACCGGACTAGCGGGAGGGCCCCACGACACCGGGGAGCTGTTTTTT	CASSQTGLAGGPHDTGELFF
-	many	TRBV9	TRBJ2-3	TGTGCCAGCAGCCCCCAGGTTGGTGATACGCAGTATTTT	CASSPQVGDTQYF
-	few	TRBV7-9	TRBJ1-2	TGTGCCAGCAGCTTGGGGGTTGATGGCTACACCTTC	CASSLGVDGYTF
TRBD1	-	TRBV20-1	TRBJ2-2	TGCAGTGCTAGAGATGGGGCAGGGGGCGAGGACGGGGAGCTGTTTTTT	CSARDGAGGEDGELFF
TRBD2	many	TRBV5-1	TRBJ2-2	TGCGCCAGCAAGGAACTAGCGGAAAACACCGGGGAGCTGTTTTTT	CASKELAENTGELFF
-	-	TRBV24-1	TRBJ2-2	TGTGCCACCAGTGATTCTTCGGGGGCCCTAGGGGTCACCGGGGAGCTGTTTTTT	CATSDSSGALGVTGELFF
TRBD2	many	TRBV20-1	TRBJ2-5	TGCAGTGCTCCGTCAAGCGGGAGCGTACTCGGGGAGACCCAGTACTTC	CSAPSSGSVLGETQYF
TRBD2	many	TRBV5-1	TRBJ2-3	TGCGCCAGCAGCGGCCGACTAGCGGGAGGTCCGGATACGCAGTATTTT	CASSGRLAGGPDTQYF
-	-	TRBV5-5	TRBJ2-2	TGTGCCAGCAGCGAGCACACCGGGGAGCAGTTTTTT	CASSEHTGEQFF
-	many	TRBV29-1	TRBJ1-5	TGCAGCGTCAGTGTGAGTGGCGGCAATCAGCCCCAGCATTTT	CSVSVSGGNQPQHF
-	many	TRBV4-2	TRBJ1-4	TGTGCCAGCAGCCATGCGACGGGGGCCGGGGAAAAACTGTTTTTT	CASSHATGAGEKLFF
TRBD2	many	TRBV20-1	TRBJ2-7	TGCAGTGCTAGAGACCCGACTAGCGGGAGAAGTTTGTACGAGCAGTACTTC	CSARDPTSGRSLYEQYF
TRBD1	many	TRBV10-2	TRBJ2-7	TGCGCCAGCAGGACAGCCGGGACAGGGAACGAGCAGTACTTC	CASRTAGTGNEQYF
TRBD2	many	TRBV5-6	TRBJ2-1	TGTGCCAGCAGAACCGGACTAGCGGGCCCTTCAACAGTTAATGAGCAGTTCTTC	CASRTGLAGPSTVNEQFF